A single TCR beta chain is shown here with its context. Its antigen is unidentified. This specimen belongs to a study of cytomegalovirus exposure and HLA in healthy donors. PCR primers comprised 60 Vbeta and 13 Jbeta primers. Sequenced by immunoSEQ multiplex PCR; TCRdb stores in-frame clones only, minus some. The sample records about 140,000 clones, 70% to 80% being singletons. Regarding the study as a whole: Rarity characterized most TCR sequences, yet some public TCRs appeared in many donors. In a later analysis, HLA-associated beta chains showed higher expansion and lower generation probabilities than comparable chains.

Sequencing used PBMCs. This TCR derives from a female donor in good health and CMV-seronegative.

CDR3 in amino acids: CSVERGGWETQYF. CDR3 in DNA: TGCAGCGTTGAAAGAGGGGGATGGGAGACCCAGTACTTC. V is TRBV29-1 and J is TRBJ2-5; D is perhaps TRBD1 (6 bases). The CDR3 contains 13 residues. Trimming removed 2 bases at V and 5 bases at J, with 12 bases between. Germline CDR1 reads SQVTM; CDR2 reads ANQGSEA.